This is a list of T cell receptor beta chains from one sample in a study of cytomegalovirus exposure and HLA in healthy donors. This table comes from immunoSEQ multiplex PCR, and its TCRdb copy is limited to in-frame clones, with some not included. Of roughly 150,000 clones detected, roughly 80% appear once; the ten largest clones hold over 9%. The sample taken for sequencing was PBMCs. The receptors originated from a man younger than 35 in good health and CMV-seropositive. Each CDR3 is given with its conserved first and last residue. The order of the fields is D gene, J gene, clone size, V gene, CDR3 length, CDR3 DNA, CDR3 protein. The D gene is left open where the match is weak. Clone size is shown for a subset of rows, as once, few, many or a class of expanded clone.

d_gene: .
j_gene: TRBJ2-4
abundance: .
v_gene: TRBV6-6
len: 14
CDR3nt: TGTGCCAGCAGTTACCAGGGTGGCAAAAACATTCAGTACTTC
CDR3aa: CASSYQGGKNIQYF

d_gene: TRBD2
j_gene: TRBJ2-1
abundance: once
v_gene: TRBV7-6
len: 14
CDR3nt: TGTGCCAGCTCTGCCGTGGCGGGAGTCGATGAGCAGTTCTTC
CDR3aa: CASSAVAGVDEQFF

d_gene: .
j_gene: TRBJ2-5
abundance: .
v_gene: TRBV6-1
len: 14
CDR3nt: TGTGCCAGCAGTGTCCGGCGGCTGGAAGAGACCCAGTACTTC
CDR3aa: CASSVRRLEETQYF

d_gene: TRBD2
j_gene: TRBJ2-1
abundance: .
v_gene: TRBV9
len: 17
CDR3nt: TGTGCCAGCAGCGTAGCGGCTAGCGGGAGGAAATACAATGAGCAGTTCTTC
CDR3aa: CASSVAASGRKYNEQFF

d_gene: TRBD2
j_gene: TRBJ2-1
abundance: few
v_gene: TRBV28
len: 17
CDR3nt: TGTGCCAGCAGTTTCCGACTAGCGGGAGTGACCTACAATGAGCAGTTCTTC
CDR3aa: CASSFRLAGVTYNEQFF

d_gene: TRBD1
j_gene: TRBJ2-7
abundance: .
v_gene: TRBV5-5
len: 15
CDR3nt: TGTGCCAGCAGCTGGCACAGGGGGCGAGGATACGAGCAGTACTTC
CDR3aa: CASSWHRGRGYEQYF

d_gene: .
j_gene: TRBJ1-1
abundance: .
v_gene: TRBV27
len: 14
CDR3nt: TGTGCCAGCAGTGCGGAATCCGGGACACCGCTAGCTTTCTTT
CDR3aa: CASSAESGTPLAFF

d_gene: .
j_gene: TRBJ1-4
abundance: .
v_gene: TRBV6-5
len: 12
CDR3nt: TGTGCCAGCCGCGGCTTCGATGAAAAACTGTTTTTT
CDR3aa: CASRGFDEKLFF

d_gene: .
j_gene: TRBJ1-3
abundance: .
v_gene: TRBV15
len: 13
CDR3nt: TGTGCCACCAGCCCTATCTCTGGAAACACCATATATTTT
CDR3aa: CATSPISGNTIYF

d_gene: TRBD2
j_gene: TRBJ2-3
abundance: once
v_gene: TRBV9
len: 14
CDR3nt: TGTGCCAGCAGCGTAGCGGGAGGAGGGGATACGCAGTATTTT
CDR3aa: CASSVAGGGDTQYF

d_gene: TRBD1
j_gene: TRBJ1-2
abundance: .
v_gene: TRBV27
len: 12
CDR3nt: TGTGCCAGCCGGGACAGGGGATATGGCTACACCTTC
CDR3aa: CASRDRGYGYTF

d_gene: .
j_gene: TRBJ2-2
abundance: .
v_gene: TRBV5-4
len: 13
CDR3nt: TGTGCCAGCAGCTTGGGCGGGCCCGGGGAGCTGTTTTTT
CDR3aa: CASSLGGPGELFF

d_gene: .
j_gene: TRBJ2-7
abundance: .
v_gene: TRBV28
len: 12
CDR3nt: TGTGCCAGCAGTTTATCCCTCTACGAGCAGTACTTC
CDR3aa: CASSLSLYEQYF

d_gene: TRBD2
j_gene: TRBJ2-7
abundance: .
v_gene: TRBV7-9
len: 15
CDR3nt: TGTGCCAGCAGCTTCGAAATAGCGGGAGAGTACGAGCAGTACTTC
CDR3aa: CASSFEIAGEYEQYF

d_gene: TRBD2
j_gene: TRBJ2-7
abundance: .
v_gene: TRBV11-2
len: 19
CDR3nt: TGTGCCAGCAGCTTACCGTGGGGTGGGAGGGTCGTAAGGTCCTACGAGCAGTACTTC
CDR3aa: CASSLPWGGRVVRSYEQYF

d_gene: .
j_gene: TRBJ1-6
abundance: .
v_gene: TRBV13
len: 12
CDR3nt: TGTGCCAGCAGCTTATATCCCGGACCCCTCCACTTT
CDR3aa: CASSLYPGPLHF

d_gene: TRBD1
j_gene: TRBJ1-1
abundance: .
v_gene: TRBV7-9
len: 13
CDR3nt: TGTGCCAGCAGCCCACAGGGGGACACTGAAGCTTTCTTT
CDR3aa: CASSPQGDTEAFF

d_gene: TRBD1
j_gene: TRBJ2-3
abundance: .
v_gene: TRBV25-1
len: 14
CDR3nt: TGTGCCAGCAGTGGTCAGGGGGCAAGGGATACGCAGTATTTT
CDR3aa: CASSGQGARDTQYF

d_gene: TRBD2
j_gene: TRBJ2-7
abundance: .
v_gene: TRBV19
len: 13
CDR3nt: TGTGCCAGTAGGATGAGGGAGGGCCGCGAGCAGTACTTC
CDR3aa: CASRMREGREQYF

d_gene: .
j_gene: TRBJ1-5
abundance: .
v_gene: TRBV15
len: 15
CDR3nt: TGTGCCACCAGCAGGGACCGGGGACTTACTCAGCCCCAGCATTTT
CDR3aa: CATSRDRGLTQPQHF

d_gene: .
j_gene: TRBJ1-5
abundance: .
v_gene: TRBV7-2
len: 15
CDR3nt: TGTCCCAGCAACCCCGGAGGGGTTCACAATCAGCCCCAGCATTTT
CDR3aa: CPSNPGGVHNQPQHF

d_gene: TRBD2
j_gene: TRBJ2-5
abundance: .
v_gene: TRBV6-1
len: 15
CDR3nt: TGTGCCAGCAGCTCGAGCGGGAGTCTCCAAGAGACCCAGTACTTC
CDR3aa: CASSSSGSLQETQYF

d_gene: .
j_gene: TRBJ2-3
abundance: .
v_gene: TRBV10-3
len: 12
CDR3nt: TGTGCCAATGGACCGGAGGCAGATACGCAGTATTTT
CDR3aa: CANGPEADTQYF

d_gene: TRBD1
j_gene: TRBJ2-3
abundance: .
v_gene: TRBV18
len: 15
CDR3nt: TGTGCCAGCTCGCCAACAGGGGCGATGACAGATACGCAGTATTTT
CDR3aa: CASSPTGAMTDTQYF

d_gene: .
j_gene: TRBJ2-6
abundance: many
v_gene: TRBV10-3
len: 15
CDR3nt: TGTGCCATCAGTGGAGGCAGCTCTGGGGCCAACGTCCTGACTTTC
CDR3aa: CAISGGSSGANVLTF

d_gene: TRBD2
j_gene: TRBJ2-7
abundance: .
v_gene: TRBV6-1
len: 14
CDR3nt: TGTGCCAGCAGCTGGACTAGCGGGAGTCGTGAGCAGTACTTC
CDR3aa: CASSWTSGSREQYF

d_gene: .
j_gene: TRBJ1-5
abundance: .
v_gene: TRBV4-1
len: 15
CDR3nt: TGCGCCAGCAGCCAAGATGGAGGCGGCAATCAGCCCCAGCATTTT
CDR3aa: CASSQDGGGNQPQHF

d_gene: TRBD1
j_gene: TRBJ1-2
abundance: .
v_gene: TRBV28
len: 13
CDR3nt: TGTGCCAGCAGACTTACAGGGGGCAATGGCTACACCTTC
CDR3aa: CASRLTGGNGYTF

d_gene: .
j_gene: TRBJ2-2
abundance: .
v_gene: TRBV27
len: 17
CDR3nt: TGTGCCAGCAGTCCCCTCATCGGACAGCCCGACACCGGGGAGCTGTTTTTT
CDR3aa: CASSPLIGQPDTGELFF

d_gene: .
j_gene: TRBJ1-1
abundance: few
v_gene: TRBV5-3
len: 14
CDR3nt: TGTGCCAGAAGCCAACAACTAACTAACACTGAAGCTTTCTTT
CDR3aa: CARSQQLTNTEAFF

d_gene: TRBD2
j_gene: TRBJ2-1
abundance: .
v_gene: TRBV15
len: 15
CDR3nt: TGTCCCACCAGCCCCAATAGGGGAGAGCGGGAGGCGGGGTTCTTC
CDR3aa: CPTSPNRGEREAGFF

d_gene: TRBD2
j_gene: TRBJ2-3
abundance: .
v_gene: TRBV15
len: 18
CDR3nt: TGTGCCACCAGCAGATCCGGCGTAGCGGGAGATGGTACAGATACGCAGTATTTT
CDR3aa: CATSRSGVAGDGTDTQYF

d_gene: .
j_gene: TRBJ2-3
abundance: .
v_gene: TRBV28
len: 15
CDR3nt: TGTGCCAGCAGTCAAGGGGCCCAAAACACAGATACGCAGTATTTT
CDR3aa: CASSQGAQNTDTQYF

d_gene: .
j_gene: TRBJ2-3
abundance: .
v_gene: TRBV29-1
len: 17
CDR3nt: TGCAGCGTTGGGCAGGACAATACGGGTTCTAGCACAGATACGCAGTATTTT
CDR3aa: CSVGQDNTGSSTDTQYF

d_gene: .
j_gene: TRBJ2-7
abundance: .
v_gene: TRBV28
len: 13
CDR3nt: TGTGCCAGCAGGCAACAGGGACGGGCCGAGCAGTACTTC
CDR3aa: CASRQQGRAEQYF

d_gene: TRBD2
j_gene: TRBJ2-3
abundance: .
v_gene: TRBV6-6
len: 16
CDR3nt: TGTGCCAGCAGTTACTGGACTAGCGGGAGGGGGGATACGCAGTATTTT
CDR3aa: CASSYWTSGRGDTQYF

d_gene: .
j_gene: TRBJ2-5
abundance: once
v_gene: TRBV7-6
len: 14
CDR3nt: TGTGCCAGCAGCTTAGGGGAGTACCAAGAGACCCAGTACTTC
CDR3aa: CASSLGEYQETQYF

d_gene: TRBD1
j_gene: TRBJ2-5
abundance: .
v_gene: TRBV30
len: 16
CDR3nt: TGTGCCTGGAGTTTACCCAGGGGGACAGCTCAAGAGACCCAGTACTTC
CDR3aa: CAWSLPRGTAQETQYF

d_gene: .
j_gene: TRBJ2-5
abundance: .
v_gene: TRBV6-1
len: 14
CDR3nt: TGTGCCAGCAGTGAAACGGTCATTGGAGAGACCCAGTACTTC
CDR3aa: CASSETVIGETQYF

d_gene: TRBD1
j_gene: TRBJ2-3
abundance: .
v_gene: TRBV5-5
len: 14
CDR3nt: TGTGCCTCTTCAACCGGGACAGGGTTGAATACGCAGTATTTT
CDR3aa: CASSTGTGLNTQYF

d_gene: TRBD2
j_gene: TRBJ2-1
abundance: .
v_gene: TRBV29-1
len: 17
CDR3nt: TGCAGCGTTGAGTTGAGCGGGAGTGGGGCCTCCTACAATGAGCAGTTCTTC
CDR3aa: CSVELSGSGASYNEQFF

d_gene: .
j_gene: TRBJ2-1
abundance: .
v_gene: TRBV5-1
len: 13
CDR3nt: TGCGCCAGCAGCTTGGTTATAGCTGGTGAGCAGTTCTTC
CDR3aa: CASSLVIAGEQFF

d_gene: TRBD2
j_gene: TRBJ2-7
abundance: .
v_gene: TRBV2
len: 13
CDR3nt: TGTGCCAGCGAGCGGGAGGTTACCTACGAGCAGTACTTC
CDR3aa: CASEREVTYEQYF

d_gene: .
j_gene: TRBJ2-3
abundance: few
v_gene: TRBV27
len: 14
CDR3nt: TGTGCCAGCAGTTTGCCCACGGCCGTGGAGACGCAGTATTTT
CDR3aa: CASSLPTAVETQYF

d_gene: .
j_gene: TRBJ2-5
abundance: few
v_gene: TRBV25-1
len: 14
CDR3nt: TGTGCCAGCAGTGAAATTCAGTTGCAAGAGACCCAGTACTTC
CDR3aa: CASSEIQLQETQYF

d_gene: .
j_gene: TRBJ1-5
abundance: .
v_gene: TRBV6-6
len: 16
CDR3nt: TGTGCCAGCAGTTACTCGAAATGGCAGGTCGATCAGCCCCAGCATTTT
CDR3aa: CASSYSKWQVDQPQHF

d_gene: .
j_gene: TRBJ2-1
abundance: .
v_gene: TRBV28
len: 18
CDR3nt: TGTGCCAGCAGTTTATATACGATTAGCATCCGGAATGTCAATGAGCAGTTCTTC
CDR3aa: CASSLYTISIRNVNEQFF

d_gene: .
j_gene: TRBJ1-4
abundance: .
v_gene: TRBV28
len: 13
CDR3nt: TGTGCCAGCAGTTTAACGAGCTATGAAAAACTGTTTTTT
CDR3aa: CASSLTSYEKLFF

d_gene: TRBD1
j_gene: TRBJ1-1
abundance: .
v_gene: TRBV6-1
len: 14
CDR3nt: TGTGCCAGCAGCCAGACAGGGGGCTGGGCTGAAGCTTTCTTT
CDR3aa: CASSQTGGWAEAFF

d_gene: TRBD2
j_gene: TRBJ2-7
abundance: .
v_gene: TRBV5-1
len: 17
CDR3nt: TGCGCCAGCAGCTGGGGGACTAGCGGGAGGCCCTCCTACGAGCAGTACTTC
CDR3aa: CASSWGTSGRPSYEQYF

d_gene: .
j_gene: TRBJ1-1
abundance: .
v_gene: TRBV29-1
len: 13
CDR3nt: TGCAGCGTTCAACAGGGACCCAACACTGAAGCTTTCTTT
CDR3aa: CSVQQGPNTEAFF

d_gene: .
j_gene: TRBJ1-5
abundance: .
v_gene: TRBV11-2
len: 14
CDR3nt: TGTGCCAGCAGCCTCCGGGACAAGGGCCAGCCCCAGCATTTT
CDR3aa: CASSLRDKGQPQHF

d_gene: TRBD1
j_gene: TRBJ1-3
abundance: .
v_gene: TRBV6-1
len: 14
CDR3nt: TGTGCCAGCAGAGAACAGGGGTCTGGAAACACCATATATTTT
CDR3aa: CASREQGSGNTIYF